This is a list of T cell receptor beta chains from one sample in a study of regulatory T cells in long-lasting Graves disease. From the multiplex PCR reads, TCRdb called clonotypes with MiXCR, one entry per CDR3 protein. The sample lists 300,000 or so distinct CDR3 sequences, around a fifth seen once, with around 30% in the top ten. Sequences were derived from peripheral blood mononuclear cells (PBMCs), sampled when the disease was refractory, from a patient treated with antithyroid drugs. The receptor set was obtained from a female donor with Graves disease. CDR3s include the opening cysteine and the closing phenylalanine or tryptophan. D genes are given only for firm matches. Size is stated for part of the rows, as once, few or many counts, or as a class when the clone is expanded.

size	D	length	V	J	DNA	CDR3
-	TRBD2	16	TRBV4-1	TRBJ2-5	TGCGCCAGCAGCCCGCGTGGGGAGGGCCCTCCAGAGACCCAGTACTTC	CASSPRGEGPPETQYF
few	-	15	TRBV2	TRBJ2-2	TGTGCCAGCAGTGAAGGGGTTTATTTGGCCGGGGAGCCGTTTTTT	CASSEGVYLAGEPFF
-	-	16	TRBV7-2	TRBJ1-2	TGTGCCAGCAGCTTAGGGTGGGGGGCACATAGCTATGGCTACACCTTC	CASSLGWGAHSYGYTF
few	-	16	TRBV3-1	TRBJ1-5	TGTGCCAGCAGCCAAGATCCCGGGACCGATAATCAGCCCCAGCATTTT	CASSQDPGTDNQPQHF
few	-	13	TRBV10-3	TRBJ2-7	TGTGCCATCAGTGGATCAGACCTCAGGGAGCAGTACTTC	CAISGSDLREQYF
many	-	18	TRBV11-2	TRBJ2-6	TGTGCCAGCAGCTTAAGGGCATCAGTAGTCTCTGGGGCCAACGTCCTGACTTTC	CASSLRASVVSGANVLTF
-	TRBD1	12	TRBV6-1	TRBJ2-7	TGTGCCATCGACAGGGACCCCTACGAGCAGTACTTC	CAIDRDPYEQYF
-	-	13	TRBV5-1	TRBJ2-5	TGCGCCAGCAGCTTTACACACAGGGAGACCCAGTACTTC	CASSFTHRETQYF
few	-	16	TRBV5-1	TRBJ1-4	TGCGCCAGCAGCTTTGGTAACCGGGCGACTAATGAAAAACTGTTTTTT	CASSFGNRATNEKLFF
many	-	14	TRBV2	TRBJ1-4	TGTGCCAGCAGTGTGCGCCTGTTGGGTGAAAAACTGTTTTTT	CASSVRLLGEKLFF
few	-	13	TRBV10-2	TRBJ1-2	TGCGCCAGCAGTGAGAGGTGGGGGGACGGCTACACCTTC	CASSERWGDGYTF
many	-	17	TRBV27	TRBJ1-1	TGTGCCAGCAGTTTAAGGATTGGTACAGATTATAACACTGAAGCTTTCTTT	CASSLRIGTDYNTEAFF
many	-	16	TRBV6-1	TRBJ1-5	TGTGCCAGCAGTGAAGTGGAGGGTTATAGCAATCAGCCCCAGCATTTT	CASSEVEGYSNQPQHF
few	TRBD1	13	TRBV3-1	TRBJ2-2	TGTGCCACAGGACAGGGGCTTGGCGGGGAGCTGTTTTTT	CATGQGLGGELFF
few	-	15	TRBV11-2	TRBJ1-6	TGTGCCAGCAGCTTAGATCAGGGCAGGCAATCACCCCTCCACTTT	CASSLDQGRQSPLHF
many	-	13	TRBV10-3	TRBJ1-1	TGTGCCATCAGCGGGACGGCGAACACTGAAGCTTTCTTT	CAISGTANTEAFF
few	-	13	TRBV11-2	TRBJ1-6	TGTGCCAGCAGCTTAGGATGGAATTCACCCCTCCACTTT	CASSLGWNSPLHF
-	-	15	TRBV7-9	TRBJ2-1	TGTGCCAGCAGCTTAGCCCAGAGCTCCTACAATGAGCAGTTCTTC	CASSLAQSSYNEQFF
-	-	12	TRBV12-3/TRBV12-4	TRBJ1-3	TGTGCCAGCGGGGGTCTCGGGAACACCATATATTTT	CASGGLGNTIYF
-	-	13	TRBV24-1	TRBJ2-3	TGTGCCACCGGGGCGCCAAGCACAGATACGCAGTATTTT	CATGAPSTDTQYF
many	TRBD2	13	TRBV12-3/TRBV12-4	TRBJ2-7	TGTGCCAGCAGGATAAGCGGGAGAGGCGAGCAGTACTTC	CASRISGRGEQYF
few	-	12	TRBV7-2	TRBJ1-1	TGTGCCAGCAGCCAATGGGCAGGGAAAGCTTTCTTT	CASSQWAGKAFF
few	TRBD1	13	TRBV7-9	TRBJ1-1	TGTGCCAGCAAGTTGGACAGGGGCCCTGAAGCTTTCTTT	CASKLDRGPEAFF
few	TRBD2	16	TRBV11-2	TRBJ2-1	TGTGCCAGCAGCTCCGGGGGACTAGCGGGCTACAATGAGCAGTTCTTC	CASSSGGLAGYNEQFF
-	TRBD1	13	TRBV7-2	TRBJ1-2	TGTGCCAGCAGAGCACAGGGGGCCCTTGGCTACACCTTC	CASRAQGALGYTF
-	TRBD1	15	TRBV5-1	TRBJ2-7	TGCGCCAGCAGTGTGGCCGGGACAGGGATCTACGAGCAGTACTTC	CASSVAGTGIYEQYF
-	-	15	TRBV18	TRBJ2-2	-	CASSQTSGRPGSCFF
many	TRBD1	15	TRBV7-9	TRBJ1-4	TGTGCCAGCAGCTTAGGGGGACAGGGAAGCGAAAAACTGTTTTTT	CASSLGGQGSEKLFF
-	-	14	TRBV7-9	TRBJ1-1	TGTGCCAGCAGCCCAGGGTTGGCGATCACTGAAGCTTTCTTT	CASSPGLAITEAFF
few	TRBD1	13	TRBV10-3	TRBJ1-1	TGTGCCATCAGTGAGTCAGAGGGGGCAAAAGCTTTCTTT	CAISESEGAKAFF
-	-	15	TRBV6-2/TRBV6-3	TRBJ2-5	TGTGCCAGCAGTTACCTAGGGGATACGGGGGAGACCCAGTACTTC	CASSYLGDTGETQYF
-	-	15	TRBV27	TRBJ2-5	TGTGCCAGCAGTTCCCTGGCGGGCCTGTTTGAGACCCAGTACTTC	CASSSLAGLFETQYF
many	TRBD1	15	TRBV24-1	TRBJ1-5	TGTGCCACCAGTGATAGACAGGGGTCGGCTCAGCCCCAGCATTTT	CATSDRQGSAQPQHF
many	TRBD1	15	TRBV12-3/TRBV12-4	TRBJ1-5	TGTGCCAGCAGTTTAGCTTCGACAGGGCCTCAGCCCCAGCATTTT	CASSLASTGPQPQHF
once	-	13	TRBV6-2/TRBV6-3	TRBJ2-3	TGTGCCAGCAGGGCTTGGAAGGCAGATACGCAGTATTTT	CASRAWKADTQYF
-	-	18	TRBV11-3	TRBJ2-4	TGTGCCGGCAGCTTAGATCCGACAGGAAGGGAGGCCAAAAACATTCAGTACTTC	CAGSLDPTGREAKNIQYF
-	-	16	TRBV6-1	TRBJ1-6	TGTGCCAGCAGGACGCAGCGGAGCTCCTATAATTCACCCCTCCACTTT	CASRTQRSSYNSPLHF
few	-	12	TRBV3-1	TRBJ2-7	TGTGCCAGCAGCAGCACAGGGAAGGGGCGGTACTTC	CASSSTGKGRYF
-	-	13	TRBV30	TRBJ2-1	TGTGCCTGGAGAGCTAGCTCCTACAATGAGCAGTTCTTC	CAWRASSYNEQFF
once	-	14	TRBV5-1	TRBJ1-2	TGCGCCAGCAGCTTTACTCAGGGCATTCCCGGCTACACCTTC	CASSFTQGIPGYTF
few	-	14	TRBV20-1	TRBJ2-7	TGCAGTGCTAGAGCTAGCGCCCTATCCTACGAGCAGTACTTC	CSARASALSYEQYF
many	-	13	TRBV28	TRBJ2-7	TGTGCCAGCAGTCACGGACCAGCCTACGAGCAGTACTTC	CASSHGPAYEQYF
many	-	16	TRBV28	TRBJ1-1	TGTGCCAGCAGATCCGGGACTAAGGTTTTGTACACTGAAGCTTTCTTT	CASRSGTKVLYTEAFF
few	-	15	TRBV18	TRBJ1-1	TGTGCCGGCTCACCCCCGTCGATCATGAACACTGAAGCTTTCTTT	CAGSPPSIMNTEAFF
-	TRBD2	13	TRBV6-5	TRBJ2-1	TGTGCCAGCAGGACTAGCGGGGGAAATGAGCAGTTCTTC	CASRTSGGNEQFF
-	-	16	TRBV15	TRBJ2-6	TGTGCCACCAGCAGAGATGGCGGCTCTGGGGCCAACGTCCTGACTTTC	CATSRDGGSGANVLTF
once	-	14	TRBV27	TRBJ2-7	TGTGCCAGCAGCCTGGTTCTGAACGGATACGAGCAGTACTTC	CASSLVLNGYEQYF
many	-	16	TRBV28	TRBJ1-6	TGTGCCAGCAGCCCCCTTGCGTGGAGCTATAATTCACCCCTCCACTTT	CASSPLAWSYNSPLHF
few	-	14	TRBV6-1	TRBJ2-7	TGTGCCAGCGCCGGTTGGACAGATAGCTACGAGCAGTACTTC	CASAGWTDSYEQYF
few	-	15	TRBV19	TRBJ2-5	TGTGCCAGTAGTATATCCCACTCTCCTTTGGAGACCCAGTACTTC	CASSISHSPLETQYF
-	TRBD2	14	TRBV6-1	TRBJ2-1	TGTGCCAGCAGCGGGACTAAAGGGTTAAATGAGCAGTTCTTC	CASSGTKGLNEQFF
few	-	14	TRBV18	TRBJ2-1	TGTGCCAGCTCACCATCGGCAGGGGGGAATGAGCAGTTCTTC	CASSPSAGGNEQFF
many	-	14	TRBV11-2	TRBJ1-6	TGTGCCAGCAGCATCGGGGGGGGGCGGACAGCCCTCCACTTT	CASSIGGGRTALHF
few	-	14	TRBV19	TRBJ1-6	TGTGCCAGTAGCTGGACAGCCTATAATTCACCCCTCCACTTT	CASSWTAYNSPLHF
-	TRBD1	13	TRBV29-1	TRBJ2-7	TGCAGCGCTGGGACAGGGGGCGCGTACGAGCAGTACTTC	CSAGTGGAYEQYF